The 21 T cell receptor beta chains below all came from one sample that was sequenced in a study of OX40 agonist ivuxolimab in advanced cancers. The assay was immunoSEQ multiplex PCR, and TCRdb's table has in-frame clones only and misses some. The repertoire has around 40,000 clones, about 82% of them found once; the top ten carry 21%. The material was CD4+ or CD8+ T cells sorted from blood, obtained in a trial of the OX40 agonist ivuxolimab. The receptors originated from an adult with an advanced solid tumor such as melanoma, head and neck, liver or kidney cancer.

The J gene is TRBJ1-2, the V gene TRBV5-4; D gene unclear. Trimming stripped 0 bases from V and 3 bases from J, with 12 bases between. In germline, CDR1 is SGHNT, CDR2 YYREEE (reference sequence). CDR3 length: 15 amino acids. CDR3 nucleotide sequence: TGTGCCAGCAGCTTGGCCGAAGGAGGGTACTATGGCTACACCTTC. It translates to CASSLAEGGYYGYTF.

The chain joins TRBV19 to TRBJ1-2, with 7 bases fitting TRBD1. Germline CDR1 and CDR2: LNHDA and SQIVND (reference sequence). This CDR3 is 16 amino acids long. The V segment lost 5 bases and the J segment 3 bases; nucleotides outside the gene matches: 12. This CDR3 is CASSSPTGDVDYGYTF. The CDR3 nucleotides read TGTGCCAGTAGTTCCCCTACAGGGGACGTCGACTATGGCTACACCTTC.

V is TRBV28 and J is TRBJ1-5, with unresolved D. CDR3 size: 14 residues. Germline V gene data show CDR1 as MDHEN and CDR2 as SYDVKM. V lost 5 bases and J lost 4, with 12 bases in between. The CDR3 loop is CASSQPGGNQPQHF. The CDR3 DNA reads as TGTGCCAGCAGTCAGCCAGGAGGAAATCAGCCCCAGCATTTT.

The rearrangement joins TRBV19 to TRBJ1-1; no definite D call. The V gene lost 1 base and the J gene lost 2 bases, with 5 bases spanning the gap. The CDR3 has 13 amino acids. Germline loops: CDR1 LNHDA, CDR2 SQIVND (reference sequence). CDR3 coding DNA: TGTGCCAGTAGTATAGCCGCTAACACTGAAGCTTTCTTT. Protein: CASSIAANTEAFF. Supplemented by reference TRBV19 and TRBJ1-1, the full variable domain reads DGGITQSPKYLFRKEGQNVTLSCEQNLNHDAMYWYRQDPGQGLRLIYYSQIVNDFQKGDIAEGYSVSREKKESFPLTVTSAQKNPTAFYLCASSIAANTEAFFGQGTRLTVV.

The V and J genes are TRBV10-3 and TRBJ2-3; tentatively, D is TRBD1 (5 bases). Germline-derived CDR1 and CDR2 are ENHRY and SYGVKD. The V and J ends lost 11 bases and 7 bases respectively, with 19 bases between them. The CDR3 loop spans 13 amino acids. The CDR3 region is CAVRTLNQNTQYF. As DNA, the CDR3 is TGTGCCGTTCGGACACTGAACCAAAATACGCAGTATTTT.

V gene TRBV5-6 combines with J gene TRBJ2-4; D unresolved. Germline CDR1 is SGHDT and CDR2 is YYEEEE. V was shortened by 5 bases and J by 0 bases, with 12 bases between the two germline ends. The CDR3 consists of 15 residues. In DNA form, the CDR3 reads TGTGCCAGCAGTTTCTACGGCTTAGCCAAAAACATTCAGTACTTC. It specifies CASSFYGLAKNIQYF.

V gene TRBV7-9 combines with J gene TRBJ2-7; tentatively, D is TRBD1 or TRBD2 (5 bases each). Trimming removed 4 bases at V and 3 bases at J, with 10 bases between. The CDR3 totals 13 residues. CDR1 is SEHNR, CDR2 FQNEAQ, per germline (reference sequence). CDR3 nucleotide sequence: TGTGCCAGCAGCTCGGGACGGTACTACGAGCAGTACTTC. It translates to CASSSGRYYEQYF.

CDR3 sequence (DNA): TGTGCCAGCAGTCCCCGACTAGCGGGAGGGACCGCGAACACCGGGGAGCTGTTTTTT. It specifies CASSPRLAGGTANTGELFF. V gene TRBV27 combines with J gene TRBJ2-2, with TRBD2 matching 14 bases. Germline lookup yields CDR1 MNHEY and CDR2 SMNVEV (reference sequence). V lost 5 bases, J lost 0 bases, and 8 bases stayed unmatched. The CDR3 spans 19 residues.

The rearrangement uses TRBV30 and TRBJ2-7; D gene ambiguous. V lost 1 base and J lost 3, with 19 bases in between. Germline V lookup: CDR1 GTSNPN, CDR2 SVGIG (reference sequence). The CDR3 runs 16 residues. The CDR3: CAWSALAGRTFYEQYF. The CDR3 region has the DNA TGTGCCTGGAGTGCCCTTGCCGGGCGAACCTTCTACGAGCAGTACTTC. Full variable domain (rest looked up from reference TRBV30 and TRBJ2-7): SQTIHQWPATLVQPVGSPLSLECTVEGTSNPNLYWYRQAAGRGLQLLFYSVGIGQISSEVPQNLSASRPQDRQFILSSKKLLLSDSGFYLCAWSALAGRTFYEQYFGPGTRLTVT.

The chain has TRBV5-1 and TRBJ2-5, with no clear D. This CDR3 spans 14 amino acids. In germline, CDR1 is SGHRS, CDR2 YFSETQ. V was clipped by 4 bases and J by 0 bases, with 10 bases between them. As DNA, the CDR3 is TGCGCCAGCAGCAGGTCAGTCGACCAAGAGACCCAGTACTTC. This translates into CASSRSVDQETQYF.

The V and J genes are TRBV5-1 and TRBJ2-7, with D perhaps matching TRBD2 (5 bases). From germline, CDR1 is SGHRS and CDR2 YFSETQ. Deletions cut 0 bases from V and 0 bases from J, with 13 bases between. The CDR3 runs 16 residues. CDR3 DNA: TGCGCCAGCAGCTTGGCCTTAGCGACTCTCTCCTACGAGCAGTACTTC. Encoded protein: CASSLALATLSYEQYF.

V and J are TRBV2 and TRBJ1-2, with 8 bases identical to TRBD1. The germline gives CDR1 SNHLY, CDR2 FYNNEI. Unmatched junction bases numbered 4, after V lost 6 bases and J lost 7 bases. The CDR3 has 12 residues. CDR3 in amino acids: CASRTDRGGYTF. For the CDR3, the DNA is TGTGCCAGCAGGACTGACAGGGGTGGCTACACCTTC.

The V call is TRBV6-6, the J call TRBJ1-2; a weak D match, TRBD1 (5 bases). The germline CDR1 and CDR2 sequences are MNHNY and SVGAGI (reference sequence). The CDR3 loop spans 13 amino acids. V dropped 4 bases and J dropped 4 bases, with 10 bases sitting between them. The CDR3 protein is CASSSQGTYGYTF. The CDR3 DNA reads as TGTGCCAGCAGTTCCCAGGGCACCTATGGCTACACCTTC.

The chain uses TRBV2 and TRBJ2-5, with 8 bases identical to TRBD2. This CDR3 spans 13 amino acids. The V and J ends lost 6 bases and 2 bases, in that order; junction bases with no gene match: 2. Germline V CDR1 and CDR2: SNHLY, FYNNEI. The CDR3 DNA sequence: TGTGCCAGCAGGACTAGCGCACAAGAGACCCAGTACTTC. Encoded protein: CASRTSAQETQYF.

The CDR3 loop is CASSTPWGAGVDTQYF. Here the CDR3 DNA reads TGTGCCAGTAGTACCCCGTGGGGAGCGGGGGTAGATACGCAGTATTTT. The chain couples TRBV19 to TRBJ2-3, with TRBD2 matching over 8 bases. The V gene's germline CDR1 is LNHDA and CDR2 SQIVND (reference sequence). The ends lost 4 bases at V and 5 bases at J; junction bases unmatched: 11. The CDR3 contains 16 residues.

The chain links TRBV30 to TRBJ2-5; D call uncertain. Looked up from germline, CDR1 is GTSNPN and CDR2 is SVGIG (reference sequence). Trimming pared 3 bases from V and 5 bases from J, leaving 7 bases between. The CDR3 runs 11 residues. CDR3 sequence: CAWSKWETQYF. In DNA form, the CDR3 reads TGTGCCTGGAGCAAGTGGGAGACCCAGTACTTC.

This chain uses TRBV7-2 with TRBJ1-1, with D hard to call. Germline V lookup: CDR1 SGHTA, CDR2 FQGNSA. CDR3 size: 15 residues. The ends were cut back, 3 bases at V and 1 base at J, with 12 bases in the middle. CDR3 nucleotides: TGTGCCAGCAGCTTTTCCAGGATCCAGAACACTGAAGCTTTCTTT. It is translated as CASSFSRIQNTEAFF.

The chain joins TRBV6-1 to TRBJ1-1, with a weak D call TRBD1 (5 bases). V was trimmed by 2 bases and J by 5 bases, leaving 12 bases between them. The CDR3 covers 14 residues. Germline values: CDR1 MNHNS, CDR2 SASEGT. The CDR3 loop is CASSEFLGRTEAFF. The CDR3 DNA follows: TGTGCCAGCAGTGAATTTCTGGGGCGGACTGAAGCTTTCTTT.

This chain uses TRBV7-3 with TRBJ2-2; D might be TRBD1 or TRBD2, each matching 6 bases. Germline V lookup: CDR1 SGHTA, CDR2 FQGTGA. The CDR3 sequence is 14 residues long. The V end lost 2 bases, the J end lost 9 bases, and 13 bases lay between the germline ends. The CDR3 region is CASSLGGQRRELFF. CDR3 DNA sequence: TGTGCCAGCAGCTTAGGGGGGCAGCGCCGGGAGCTGTTTTTT.

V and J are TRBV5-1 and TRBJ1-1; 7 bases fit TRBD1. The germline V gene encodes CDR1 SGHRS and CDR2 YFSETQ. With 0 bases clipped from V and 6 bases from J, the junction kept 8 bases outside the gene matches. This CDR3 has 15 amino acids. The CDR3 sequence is CASSLEGARSAEAFF. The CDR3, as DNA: TGCGCCAGCAGCTTGGAGGGGGCGCGGTCGGCTGAAGCTTTCTTT. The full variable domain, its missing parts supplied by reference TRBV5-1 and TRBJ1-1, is KAGVTQTPRYLIKTRGQQVTLSCSPISGHRSVSWYQQTPGQGLQFLFEYFSETQRNKGNFPGRFSGRQFSNSRSEMNVSTLELGDSALYLCASSLEGARSAEAFFGQGTRLTVV.

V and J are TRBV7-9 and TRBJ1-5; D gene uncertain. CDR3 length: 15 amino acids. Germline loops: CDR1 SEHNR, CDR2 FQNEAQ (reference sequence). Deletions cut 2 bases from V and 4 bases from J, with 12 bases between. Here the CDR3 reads CASSLSFGGNQPQHF. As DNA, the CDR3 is TGTGCCAGCAGCTTAAGTTTCGGCGGGAATCAGCCCCAGCATTTT.